This TCR beta chain appears in the sequencing data of a study of T cells after yellow fever vaccination. Study in general: It was SMART-Seq v4 Ultra Low Input that prepared the fractions with low cell numbers.

This clonotype was observed a handful of times. The antigen is undetermined. TCR cDNA, made by 5'RACE template switching, carried an added universal primer site and UMIs. TCRdb re-called the 5' RACE reads with MiXCR, one entry per CDR3 protein. The sample contains some 600,000 distinct CDR3 sequences, less than 20% of which appear only once. The CDR3 runs 15 residues. Trimming left V 2 bases short and J 4 bases short, with 11 bases between. The germline V gene has CDR1 SGHTA and CDR2 FQGNSA. Study-wide points: Only a small proportion of the clonotypes turned up in both the CD4 and the CD8 compartments, likely arising from convergent recombination.

The TCR comes from a man aged 18-30 years who received the YFV17D yellow fever vaccine. The gene calls are TRBV7-2 and TRBJ2-2; a weak D match, TRBD1 (5 bases). Sequenced material: PBMCs, taken 5 days after the first yellow fever vaccination. The CDR3, as DNA: TGTGCCAGCAGCTTACTTAGGGGTTCCACCGGGGAGCTGTTTTTT. Amino acids: CASSLLRGSTGELFF.